What follows are 31 T cell receptor beta chains derived from one specimen sequenced in a study of technical replicates of blood from a handful of donors. Clones were read by immunoSEQ multiplex PCR, and TCRdb kept only the in-frame ones, dropping some. The sample lists tens of thousands of clones, about 92% occurring once. Sequencing was performed on T cells isolated from PBMCs. Source of these receptors: a human donor in good health.

V gene TRBV9 combines with J gene TRBJ1-1; 10 bases agree with TRBD1. Germline V gene sequence: CDR1 SGDLS, CDR2 YYNGEE. Germline trimming cut 5 bases from V and 3 bases from J; bases unmatched to any gene: 4. This CDR3 has 14 residues. CDR3 sequence (DNA): TGTGCCAGCAGTCCCGGGACAGGGGACACTGAAGCTTTCTTT. This gives the protein CASSPGTGDTEAFF.

The chain recombines TRBV11-2 with TRBJ1-6; D possibly corresponds to TRBD1 (6 bases). The CDR3 spans 15 residues. Germline-derived CDR1 and CDR2 are SGHAT and FQNNGV. Trimming removed 6 bases at V and 7 bases at J, with 16 bases between. CDR3 amino acids: CASRLTDSSNSPLHF. CDR3 bases: TGTGCCAGCAGACTCACGGACAGCTCGAATTCACCCCTCCACTTT.

The rearrangement joins TRBV6-5 to TRBJ1-6; no definite D call. The germline V gene has CDR1 MNHEY and CDR2 SVGAGI. The V end lost 2 bases, the J end lost 6 bases, and 14 bases lay between the germline ends. The CDR3 is 16 amino acids. CDR3 residues: CASSYESIGSNSPLHF. CDR3 bases: TGTGCCAGCAGTTACGAGTCTATAGGGAGTAATTCACCCCTCCACTTT.

This clone turned up a few times. This chain links TRBV7-9 with TRBJ1-1, with 7 bases matching TRBD1. From germline, CDR1 is SEHNR and CDR2 FQNEAQ (reference sequence). The CDR3 has 14 amino acids. V was pared by 5 bases and J by 0 bases, with 3 bases of the junction left unmatched. The CDR3 reads CASSPGQMNTEAFF. CDR3 bases: TGTGCCAGCAGCCCGGGACAGATGAACACTGAAGCTTTCTTT.

The J gene is TRBJ2-7, the V gene TRBV6-1; D perhaps matches TRBD1 (6 bases). Trimming cost V 4 bases and J 1 base, with 8 bases left between them. This CDR3 comprises 13 residues. CDR1 and CDR2 (germline): MNHNS, SASEGT. As DNA, the CDR3 is TGTGCCAGCAGTGGTGGACAGTCCTACGAGCAGTACTTC. This encodes CASSGGQSYEQYF.

This clone was seen only a few times. The CDR3 DNA reads TGTGCCAGTAGTATCCACCGACGGCAGGGTGTGAACACTGAAGCTTTCTTT. Protein sequence: CASSIHRRQGVNTEAFF. J is TRBJ1-1 and V is TRBV19; tentatively, D is TRBD1 (5 bases). V gave up 3 bases and J gave up 0 bases, with 17 bases separating them. This CDR3 region has 17 residues. Germline CDR1 LNHDA, CDR2 SQIVND (reference sequence).

V and J are TRBV7-8 and TRBJ1-1; D perhaps matches TRBD1 (6 bases). The CDR3 is made up of 13 amino acids. Germline CDR1 SGHVS, CDR2 FQNEAQ. Trimming pared 4 bases from V and 8 bases from J, leaving 14 bases between. CDR3 sequence (DNA): TGTGCCAGCAGCTCTACCGGGGGGCCCGAAGCTTTCTTT. Amino acid sequence: CASSSTGGPEAFF.

The chain employs TRBV6-8 and TRBJ2-7; 8 nucleotides align to TRBD1. The length of the CDR3 is 18 residues. Trimming at V came to 3 bases and at J to 3 bases, leaving 16 bases not matched to a gene. Looked up from germline, CDR1 is MNHGY and CDR2 is SAAAGT. CDR3 nucleotides: TGTGCCAGCAGTTATGGGGACTGGGCCGGACAGGGAAACTACGAGCAGTACTTC. Translation: CASSYGDWAGQGNYEQYF.

This sequence joins TRBV9 and TRBJ1-1; 8 bases fit TRBD1. This CDR3 contains 14 residues. Germline CDR1 is SGDLS and CDR2 is YYNGEE. The ends lost 4 bases at V and 9 bases at J; junction bases unmatched: 11. CDR3 DNA: TGTGCCAGCAGCTCCCCGTATGGGACAGGTAAAGCTTTCTTT. Translated, it gives CASSSPYGTGKAFF.

This CDR3 is CASSLGQGGGNQPQHF. CDR3 in DNA: TGCGCCAGCAGCTTGGGACAGGGGGGAGGCAATCAGCCCCAGCATTTT. J is TRBJ1-5 and V is TRBV5-1, with 9 bases fitting TRBD1. CDR3 length: 16 amino acids. The germline V gene encodes CDR1 SGHRS and CDR2 YFSETQ. J was trimmed by 2 bases and V by 0 bases; bases with no gene match: 3.

The rearrangement joins TRBV30 to TRBJ1-3; D gene ambiguous. V lost 0 bases, J lost 3 bases, and 12 bases lay in between. The CDR3 is made up of 15 amino acids. CDR1 is GTSNPN, CDR2 SVGIG, per germline (reference sequence). The CDR3 protein is CAWSVGSGGGNTIYF. The CDR3 bases are TGTGCCTGGAGTGTGGGATCGGGAGGTGGAAACACCATATATTTT.

The V gene is TRBV19, the J gene TRBJ1-2; D may be TRBD1 (6 bases). V lost 4 bases and J lost 13, with 22 bases in between. Germline CDR1 reads LNHDA; CDR2 reads SQIVND (reference sequence). CDR3 length: 14 residues. CDR3 DNA: TGTGCCAGTAGTACCCGGACAGACGCTATTGAGGGCACCTTC. Translating it yields CASSTRTDAIEGTF.

This rearrangement joins TRBV6-5 to TRBJ1-5, with 8 nucleotides matching TRBD1. CDR1 is MNHEY, CDR2 SVGAGI, per germline. V lost 5 bases to trimming and J lost 4 bases; unmatched junction nucleotides: 4. This CDR3 is 14 amino acids long. The CDR3 region is CASSPDRGNQPQHF. For the CDR3, the DNA is TGTGCCAGCAGTCCCGACAGGGGTAATCAGCCCCAGCATTTT.

The chain links TRBV5-1 to TRBJ2-6; 7 bases map to TRBD1. The length of the CDR3 is 21 residues. The germline CDR1 and CDR2 sequences are SGHRS and YFSETQ. V trimming: 3 bases; J trimming: 2 bases; junction bases outside the gene matches: 20. The CDR3 nucleotides are TGCGCCAGCAGCTCACACGCTTTGACAGGGAAGAGTTCTGCTGGGGCCAACGTCCTGACTTTC. Its protein is CASSSHALTGKSSAGANVLTF.

The chain carries TRBV5-1 and TRBJ2-3; perhaps TRBD1 as D (5 bases). This CDR3 is 14 amino acids long. Germline values: CDR1 SGHRS, CDR2 YFSETQ. V lost 4 bases to trimming and J lost 2 bases, with 11 bases between them. The CDR3 nucleotides read TGCGCCAGCAGCATGGGCAGGGCCACAGATACGCAGTATTTT. Residues: CASSMGRATDTQYF.

This clone is a singleton in its sample. The V and J genes are TRBV6-5 and TRBJ1-4, with 9 bases identical to TRBD1. J lost 8 bases, V lost 7 bases, and 8 bases had no gene match. Germline lookup yields CDR1 MNHEY and CDR2 SVGAGI. The CDR3 contains 14 residues. The CDR3 nucleotides are TGTGCCAGCACCTACGGGACAGGGAACGAAAAACTGTTTTTT. It yields the protein CASTYGTGNEKLFF.

This chain uses TRBV7-8 with TRBJ1-5, with D perhaps matching TRBD1 (6 bases). V gave up 3 bases and J gave up 5 bases, with 17 bases separating them. Germline V gene sequence: CDR1 SGHVS, CDR2 FQNEAQ. The CDR3 loop spans 16 amino acids. CDR3 amino acids: CASSFPLYRDDQPQHF. The CDR3, as DNA: TGTGCCAGCAGCTTCCCCCTCTACAGGGACGATCAGCCCCAGCATTTT.

The J gene is TRBJ1-1, the V gene TRBV11-2; 7 positions match TRBD1. CDR1 is SGHAT and CDR2 is FQNNGV in the germline V gene. This CDR3 contains 14 residues. The V segment lost 6 bases and the J segment 1 base; nucleotides outside the gene matches: 5. CDR3 loop: CASRMTGPNTEAFF. CDR3 in DNA: TGTGCCAGCAGAATGACAGGGCCGAACACTGAAGCTTTCTTT.

The chain joins TRBV2 to TRBJ2-7, with D perhaps matching TRBD1 (5 bases). Germline V gene sequence: CDR1 SNHLY, CDR2 FYNNEI. This CDR3 has 14 residues. V shed 4 bases and J shed 0 bases, with 10 bases lying between them. CDR3 bases: TGTGCCAGCAGTGTAAGCAGGGACTCCTACGAGCAGTACTTC. Translated: CASSVSRDSYEQYF.

The gene calls are TRBV5-6 and TRBJ2-5, with 7 bases that match TRBD1. The trim removed 4 bases at V and 2 bases at J, leaving 8 bases unmatched. The V gene's germline CDR1 is SGHDT and CDR2 YYEEEE. This CDR3 comprises 15 residues. The CDR3 DNA reads TGTGCCAGCAGCCGGGGACAGTACTTTCAAGAGACCCAGTACTTC. Translation: CASSRGQYFQETQYF. The full variable domain, its missing parts supplied by reference TRBV5-6 and TRBJ2-5, is DAGVTQSPTHLIKTRGQQVTLRCSPKSGHDTVSWYQQALGQGPQFIFQYYEEEERQRGNFPDRFSGHQFPNYSSELNVNALLLGDSALYLCASSRGQYFQETQYFGPGTRLLVL.

J is TRBJ2-5 and V is TRBV7-8; TRBD2 agrees at 8 bases. Germline V gives CDR1 SGHVS, CDR2 FQNEAQ. Trimming took 1 base from V and 5 from J; bases not matched to a gene: 6. This CDR3 contains 15 residues. The CDR3 sequence is CASSLERGGRETQYF. DNA for the CDR3: TGTGCCAGCAGCTTAGAACGGGGGGGCCGTGAGACCCAGTACTTC.

V and J are TRBV5-1 and TRBJ2-7; the match to TRBD2 covers 10 bases. The CDR3 loop spans 13 amino acids. CDR1 is SGHRS and CDR2 is YFSETQ in the germline V gene. Trimming at V came to 8 bases and at J to 3 bases, leaving 5 bases not matched to a gene. The CDR3 DNA follows: TGCGCCAGTACCGGGACTAGCGTCTACGAGCAGTACTTC. Residues: CASTGTSVYEQYF.

CDR3 sequence (DNA): TGCGCCAGCAGCTTAGTGTCCGGGGGGGGAAGGAACACTGAAGCTTTCTTT. Translation gives CASSLVSGGGRNTEAFF. The chain joins TRBV5-1 to TRBJ1-1, with D perhaps matching TRBD1 (5 bases). The CDR3 is made up of 17 amino acids. Germline loops: CDR1 SGHRS, CDR2 YFSETQ. V was trimmed by 2 bases and J by 1 base, leaving 18 bases between them.

V gene TRBV6-6 combines with J gene TRBJ1-1; D not certain. Germline CDR1 and CDR2: MNHNY and SVGAGI (reference sequence). V was pared by 2 bases and J by 0 bases, with 7 bases between. CDR3 length: 14 residues. The CDR3 reads CASSYGQMNTEAFF. Written as DNA, the CDR3 is TGTGCCAGCAGTTACGGGCAGATGAACACTGAAGCTTTCTTT.

The chain combines TRBV27 with TRBJ1-2; the match to TRBD1 covers 9 bases. Germline V gives CDR1 MNHEY, CDR2 SMNVEV (reference sequence). This CDR3 has 16 residues. Trimming removed 3 bases from V and 4 bases from J; junction bases left unmatched: 9. CDR3 sequence: CASSFAPGQGPYGYTF. The CDR3 bases are TGTGCCAGCAGTTTCGCTCCGGGACAGGGCCCCTATGGCTACACCTTC.

This clone was recorded a few times. V usage is TRBV12-5 and J usage is TRBJ1-1, with D unclear. This CDR3 has 12 amino acids. Germline values: CDR1 LGHNT, CDR2 FRNRAP. V was clipped by 1 base and J by 4 bases, with 4 bases between them. CDR3 in amino acids: CASGLGPTEAFF. The CDR3 DNA reads TGTGCTAGTGGTTTGGGGCCCACTGAAGCTTTCTTT.

This chain uses TRBV28 with TRBJ1-4; a weak D match, TRBD1 (6 bases). Trimming pared 6 bases from V and 7 bases from J, leaving 18 bases between. There are 15 residues in the CDR3. CDR1 MDHEN and CDR2 SYDVKM come from the germline V gene. CDR3 loop: CASSAERGGLEKLFF. DNA for the CDR3: TGTGCCAGCAGCGCCGAAAGGGGGGGCCTTGAAAAACTGTTTTTT.

This chain joins TRBV6-5 and TRBJ1-1, with 10 bases identical to TRBD1. CDR3 size: 16 residues. The germline V gene encodes CDR1 MNHEY and CDR2 SVGAGI. V lost 2 bases to trimming and J lost 3 bases; unmatched junction nucleotides: 6. As DNA, the CDR3 is TGTGCCAGCAGTTACGGGACAGGGGACTGGGACACTGAAGCTTTCTTT. As protein: CASSYGTGDWDTEAFF.

The rearrangement joins TRBV25-1 to TRBJ2-5, with D possibly being TRBD2 (6 bases). The CDR3 runs to 14 residues. The ends were cut back, 4 bases at V and 4 bases at J, with 13 bases in the middle. Per the germline V gene, CDR1 is MGHDK and CDR2 is SYGVNS. This CDR3 is CASSGTEGGETQYF. Written as DNA, the CDR3 is TGTGCCAGCAGTGGAACGGAGGGAGGAGAGACCCAGTACTTC.

The chain links TRBV29-1 to TRBJ2-5, with a tentative D call TRBD1 (5 bases). The CDR3 is made up of 11 amino acids. The ends were cut back, 4 bases at V and 3 bases at J, with 6 bases in the middle. Germline V lookup: CDR1 SQVTM, CDR2 ANQGSEA. As DNA, the CDR3 is TGCAGCGTTGTAGGGGAAGAGACCCAGTACTTC. It specifies CSVVGEETQYF.

The V gene is TRBV5-1, the J gene TRBJ1-2; possible D gene TRBD1, 6 bases. Germline CDR1 and CDR2: SGHRS and YFSETQ. The CDR3 runs 14 residues. The V end lost 2 bases, the J end lost 0 bases, and 8 bases lay between the germline ends. CDR3 region: CASSLQGTNYGYTF. CDR3 sequence (DNA): TGCGCCAGCAGCTTACAGGGCACTAACTATGGCTACACCTTC.